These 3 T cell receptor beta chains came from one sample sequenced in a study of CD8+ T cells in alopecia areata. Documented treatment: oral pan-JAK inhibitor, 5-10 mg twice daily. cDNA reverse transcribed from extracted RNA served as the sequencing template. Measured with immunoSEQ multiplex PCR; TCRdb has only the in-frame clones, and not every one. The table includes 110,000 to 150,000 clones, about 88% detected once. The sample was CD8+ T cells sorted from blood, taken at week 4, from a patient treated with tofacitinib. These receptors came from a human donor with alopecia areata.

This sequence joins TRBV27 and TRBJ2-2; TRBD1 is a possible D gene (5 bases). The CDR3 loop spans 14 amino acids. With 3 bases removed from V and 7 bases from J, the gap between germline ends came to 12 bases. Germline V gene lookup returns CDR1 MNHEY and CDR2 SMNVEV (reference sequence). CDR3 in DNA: TGTGCCAGCAGTTTCTCTCAGGGTAACGGGGAGCTGTTTTTT. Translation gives CASSFSQGNGELFF.

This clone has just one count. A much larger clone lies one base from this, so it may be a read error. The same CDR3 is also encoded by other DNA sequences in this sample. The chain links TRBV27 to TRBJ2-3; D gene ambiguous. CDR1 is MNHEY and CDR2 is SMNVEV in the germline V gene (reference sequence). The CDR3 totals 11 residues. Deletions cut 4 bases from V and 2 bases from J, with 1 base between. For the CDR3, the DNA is TGTGCCAGCAGTTCCACAGATACGCAGTATTTT. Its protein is CASSSTDTQYF.

The CDR3 sequence is CASSSQGQGAGDIQYF. The CDR3, as DNA: TGTGCCAGCAGCTCCCAAGGGCAGGGGGCCGGGGACATTCAGTACTTC. The rearrangement uses TRBV7-9 and TRBJ2-4, with 8 nucleotides matching TRBD1. Germline V gene lookup returns CDR1 SEHNR and CDR2 FQNEAQ (reference sequence). This CDR3 is built from 16 residues. V lost 4 bases, J lost 8 bases, and 13 bases stayed unmatched.